These T cell receptor beta chains were read from a single sample in a study of cytomegalovirus exposure and HLA in healthy donors. TCRdb's table, derived via immunoSEQ multiplex PCR, lists solely in-frame clones and lacks some. This sample contains 100,000 to 150,000 clones. Material: PBMCs. These receptors originate from a woman aged 35 to 49 in good health and CMV-seronegative. The conserved cysteine and the conserved F or W are not part of the CDR3 here. Each record gives: V gene, J gene, CDR3 protein.

>TRBV27|TRBJ1-1
ASSLWGSGASTEAF
>TRBV10-3|TRBJ1-1
AITGQQNTEAF
>TRBV7-2|TRBJ1-2
ASSLSLGTAFNYGYT
>TRBV7-2|TRBJ2-2
ASSSGTGRRGGELF
>TRBV29-1|TRBJ1-2
SVLPDPGSRGYT
>TRBV5-1|TRBJ1-2
ASSLIPGQGSGYT
>TRBV5-1|TRBJ1-2
ASSFRDREVGGYT
>TRBV4-3|TRBJ1-2
ASSQDLTGGVYGYT
>TRBV7-2|TRBJ1-2
ASSQQGAYGYT
>TRBV5-5|TRBJ2-7
ASSLALRGIYEQY
>TRBV5-4|TRBJ1-1
ASSLLDRGRFGTEAF
>TRBV11-1|TRBJ1-1
ASSAIPGRAF
>TRBV7-2|TRBJ2-7
ASSLGDSSLEQY
>TRBV29-1|TRBJ1-2
SVEDRGLYGYT
>TRBV2|TRBJ2-5
ASSVESGGSATQY
>TRBV2|TRBJ2-3
ASSPTFLDTQY
>TRBV5-1|TRBJ2-3
ASSGQATDTQY
>TRBV6-1|TRBJ1-1
ASSEAGGWDTEAF
>TRBV9|TRBJ2-7
ASSLGGTGGHEQY
>TRBV28|TRBJ2-4
ASSFGGRNIQY
>TRBV6-1|TRBJ2-1
ASSDLAGTKNNEQF
>TRBV9|TRBJ2-2
ASSAGGTGPNTGELF
>TRBV5-6|TRBJ1-3
ASSLIGGSGNTIY
>TRBV7-9|TRBJ1-1
ASSFYRNGNTEAF
>TRBV25-1|TRBJ2-3
ASSRGGRDTQY
>TRBV5-1|TRBJ2-5
ASSLANMETQY
>TRBV6-6|TRBJ1-2
ASKLSTGVYGYT
>TRBV6-6|TRBJ2-1
ASSSRGGGSNEQF